The 17 T cell receptor beta chains listed next were all sequenced from one sample in a study of CD8 T cells in ankylosing spondylitis. One entry per CDR3 protein, called by TCRdb with MiXCR from the 5' RACE reads. Counted here are 200,000 to 300,000 distinct CDR3 sequences, about 10% occurring once; the ten biggest clones make up under 7%. The sequenced material came from blood, either unsorted or a sorted T cell fraction (not recorded which). These receptors came from a male donor with ankylosing spondylitis or in good health (not recorded which).

This clonotype was picked up many times. V gene TRBV20-1 combines with J gene TRBJ1-2; no clear D gene. Germline values: CDR1 DFQATT, CDR2 SNEGSKA (reference sequence). The CDR3 length is 13 residues. V dropped 1 base and J dropped 2 bases, with 8 bases sitting between them. The CDR3 nucleotides read TGCAGTGCTAGAGGTAGACCAAACTATGGCTACACCTTC. Protein: CSARGRPNYGYTF.

Turning to this clonotype: It may be a read error: a sequence one base away is much more abundant. V is TRBV6-1 and J is TRBJ1-3; 7 bases map to TRBD1. In germline, CDR1 is MNHNS, CDR2 SASEGT. This CDR3 contains 14 residues. This CDR3 is CTSRRDRAGNTIYF. The CDR3 DNA is TGTACCAGCAGACGTGACAGGGCGGGAAACACCATATATTTT.

This clonotype showed up just a few times. V is TRBV20-1 and J is TRBJ1-4; the match to TRBD1 covers 9 bases. The CDR3 contains 15 residues. After removal of 6 bases from V and 5 bases from J, the junction contained 10 bases not matched to a gene. Germline loops: CDR1 DFQATT, CDR2 SNEGSKA (reference sequence). The CDR3: CSAPLWGQGNEKLFF. The DNA for the CDR3 is TGCAGTGCCCCTCTATGGGGACAGGGAAATGAAAAACTGTTTTTT.

Many counts were recorded for this clonotype. The chain recombines TRBV11-1 with TRBJ1-1, with 7 positions matching TRBD1. V shed 5 bases and J 5 bases; nucleotides not matched to a gene: 11. Germline CDR1 SGHAT, CDR2 FQDESV (reference sequence). The CDR3 spans 15 residues. CDR3 loop: CASSPTGKGETEAFF. The CDR3 nucleotides read TGTGCCAGCAGCCCGACAGGGAAAGGGGAGACTGAAGCTTTCTTT.

This clonotype was detected ten times or more. V usage is TRBV6-1 and J usage is TRBJ1-5; D gene ambiguous. This CDR3 contains 14 residues. The germline V and J ends were trimmed by 6 bases and 0 bases, with 9 bases remaining between them. Germline V lookup: CDR1 MNHNS, CDR2 SASEGT. CDR3 residues: CASREGTSNQPQHF. The DNA for the CDR3 is TGTGCCAGCAGGGAGGGAACTAGCAATCAGCCCCAGCATTTT.

This clonotype came up many times. CDR3 loop: CASRRSEEYEKLFF. DNA of the CDR3: TGCGCCAGCAGGAGAAGTGAGGAATACGAAAAACTGTTTTTT. The chain couples TRBV5-1 to TRBJ1-4; D remains ambiguous. The CDR3 runs to 14 residues. Germline V gives CDR1 SGHRS, CDR2 YFSETQ. V lost 5 bases to trimming and J lost 8 bases, with 16 bases between them. Supplemented by reference TRBV5-1 and TRBJ1-4, the full variable domain reads KAGVTQTPRYLIKTRGQQVTLSCSPISGHRSVSWYQQTPGQGLQFLFEYFSETQRNKGNFPGRFSGRQFSNSRSEMNVSTLELGDSALYLCASRRSEEYEKLFFGSGTQLSVL.

In its sample, this clonotype was seen many times. The chain is built from TRBV7-6 and TRBJ1-4, with a possible D match to TRBD1 (6 bases). This CDR3 has 14 amino acids. Germline V gene data show CDR1 as SGHVS and CDR2 as FNYEAQ. V was shortened by 1 base and J by 8 bases, with 11 bases between the two germline ends. CDR3 sequence reads: CASSLGRGKEKLFF. CDR3 nucleotides: TGTGCCAGCAGCTTAGGCAGGGGAAAGGAAAAACTGTTTTTT.

This clonotype was seen repeatedly, ten times or more. The chain recombines TRBV4-1 with TRBJ2-1, with 7 bases matching TRBD1. CDR1 and CDR2 (germline): MGHRA, YSYEKL. The CDR3 contains 15 residues. The V and J ends lost 2 bases and 5 bases, in that order; junction bases with no gene match: 6. CDR3 sequence: CASSQRGLPNNEQFF. Here the CDR3 DNA reads TGCGCCAGCAGCCAAAGGGGGCTACCAAACAATGAGCAGTTCTTC.

This clonotype was observed at least ten times. The chain joins TRBV21-1 to TRBJ2-7; TRBD1, the D gene given by the table, was not confirmed from the DNA. TRBV21-1 is tagged as a pseudogene. This CDR3 spans 15 amino acids. The CDR3 sequence is CASSKLHRGTYEQYF. DNA of the CDR3: TGTGCCAGCAGCAAACTTCACAGGGGGACCTACGAGCAGTACTTC.

This clonotype was observed a handful of times. The CDR3 coding sequence is TGTGCCAGCAACCGGGGGGGCTACGAGCAGTACTTC. Its translation is CASNRGGYEQYF. The chain employs TRBV25-1 and TRBJ2-7; 8 positions match TRBD2. V trimming: 7 bases; J trimming: 3 bases; junction bases outside the gene matches: 2. The CDR3 is 12 amino acids. CDR1 is MGHDK, CDR2 SYGVNS, per germline.

This clonotype was recorded many times. The chain carries TRBV28 and TRBJ1-2, with 10 bases fitting TRBD1. With V trimmed by 6 bases and J by 3 bases, 10 bases remained unmatched. The CDR3 has 16 amino acids. CDR1 is MDHEN, CDR2 SYDVKM, per germline. In nucleotides, the CDR3 is TGTGCCAGCAGGCGATCCGGGACAGGGGAACACTATGGCTACACCTTC. Its translation: CASRRSGTGEHYGYTF.

In its sample, this clonotype was seen a few times. The chain recombines TRBV10-2 with TRBJ2-7; TRBD2 agrees at 8 bases. Germline loops: CDR1 WSHSY, CDR2 SAAADI. Unmatched junction bases numbered 4, after V lost 7 bases and J lost 2 bases. The CDR3 is made up of 13 amino acids. CDR3 region: CASKYGGAYEQYF. The DNA of the CDR3 is TGCGCCAGCAAGTACGGGGGGGCCTACGAGCAGTACTTC.

There are many counts of this clonotype. V and J are TRBV12-3 or TRBV12-4 and TRBJ2-1, with D possibly being TRBD2 (5 bases). Trimming stripped 6 bases from V and 10 bases from J, with 13 bases between. This CDR3 has 12 amino acids. For the CDR3, the DNA is TGTGCCAGCAGCCCTTTGAGGGAGGAGCAGTTCTTC. Protein product: CASSPLREEQFF.

This clonotype was counted ten times or more. The chain recombines TRBV5-1 with TRBJ2-7, with D unresolved. Trimming stripped 0 bases from V and 5 bases from J, with 6 bases between. CDR3 length: 12 amino acids. Germline V CDR1 and CDR2: SGHRS, YFSETQ. The CDR3 DNA sequence: TGCGCCAGCAGCTTGGACATAAACGAGCAGTACTTC. Translated, it gives CASSLDINEQYF.

This clonotype was counted many times. CDR3 nucleotides: TGCGCCAGCACCAATGATCGGGGGGCCGGGAATGAGCAGTTCTTC. It specifies CASTNDRGAGNEQFF. This chain joins TRBV4-1 and TRBJ2-1, with D tentatively TRBD2 (7 bases). The V and J ends lost 7 bases and 7 bases respectively, with 20 bases between them. Germline lookup yields CDR1 MGHRA and CDR2 YSYEKL. This CDR3 is 15 amino acids long.

This clonotype was picked up many times. The chain joins TRBV7-9 to TRBJ2-7, with D maybe TRBD2 (6 bases). Trimming took 5 bases from V and 3 from J, leaving 14 bases between them. Germline lookup yields CDR1 SEHNR and CDR2 FQNEAQ (reference sequence). This CDR3 region has 14 residues. CDR3 loop: CASSPSGPVYEQYF. CDR3 DNA sequence: TGTGCCAGCAGCCCAAGCGGGCCAGTCTACGAGCAGTACTTC. The full variable domain, rest sourced from reference TRBV7-9 and TRBJ2-7, is DTGVSQNPRHKITKRGQNVTFRCDPISEHNRLYWYRQTLGQGPEFLTYFQNEAQLEKSRLLSDRFSAERPKGSFSTLEIQRTEQGDSAMYLCASSPSGPVYEQYFGPGTRLTVT.

This clonotype was counted at least ten times. The chain carries TRBV20-1 and TRBJ2-7; a weak D match, TRBD2 (5 bases). The CDR3 spans 12 residues. CDR1 and CDR2 from the germline V gene are DFQATT and SNEGSKA (reference sequence). Trimming pared 3 bases from V and 4 bases from J, leaving 10 bases between. CDR3 sequence: CSASGISYEQYF. The CDR3 DNA reads TGCAGTGCTAGCGGGATATCGTACGAGCAGTACTTC.